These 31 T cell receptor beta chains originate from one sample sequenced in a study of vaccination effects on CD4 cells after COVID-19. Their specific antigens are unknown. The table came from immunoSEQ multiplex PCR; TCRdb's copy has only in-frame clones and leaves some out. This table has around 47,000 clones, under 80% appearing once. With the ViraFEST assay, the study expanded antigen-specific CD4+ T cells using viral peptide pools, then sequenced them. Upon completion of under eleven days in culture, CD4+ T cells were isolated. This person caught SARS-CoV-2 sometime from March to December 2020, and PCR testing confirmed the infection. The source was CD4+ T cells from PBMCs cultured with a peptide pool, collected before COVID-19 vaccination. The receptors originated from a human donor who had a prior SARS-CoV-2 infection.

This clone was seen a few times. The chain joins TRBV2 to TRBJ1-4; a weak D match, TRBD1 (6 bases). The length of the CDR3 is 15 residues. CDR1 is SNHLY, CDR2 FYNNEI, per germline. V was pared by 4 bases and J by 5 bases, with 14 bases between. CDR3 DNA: TGTGCCAGCAGTGGGGGGGCGTGGAGAAATGAAAAACTGTTTTTT. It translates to CASSGGAWRNEKLFF.

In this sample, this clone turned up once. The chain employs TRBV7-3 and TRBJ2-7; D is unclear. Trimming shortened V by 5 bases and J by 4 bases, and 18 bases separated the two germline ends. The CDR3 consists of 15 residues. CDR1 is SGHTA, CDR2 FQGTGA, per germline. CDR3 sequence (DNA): TGTGCCAGCAGCCCGGGTGTTGGGCGGATTTACGAGCAGTACTTC. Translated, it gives CASSPGVGRIYEQYF.

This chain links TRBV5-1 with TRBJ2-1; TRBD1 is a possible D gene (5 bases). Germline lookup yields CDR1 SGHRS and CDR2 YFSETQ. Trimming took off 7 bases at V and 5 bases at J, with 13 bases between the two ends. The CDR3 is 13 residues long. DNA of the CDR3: TGCGCCAGCGAATCAGGGAACCACAATGAGCAGTTCTTC. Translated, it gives CASESGNHNEQFF. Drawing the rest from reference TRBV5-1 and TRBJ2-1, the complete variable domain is KAGVTQTPRYLIKTRGQQVTLSCSPISGHRSVSWYQQTPGQGLQFLFEYFSETQRNKGNFPGRFSGRQFSNSRSEMNVSTLELGDSALYLCASESGNHNEQFFGPGTRLTVL.

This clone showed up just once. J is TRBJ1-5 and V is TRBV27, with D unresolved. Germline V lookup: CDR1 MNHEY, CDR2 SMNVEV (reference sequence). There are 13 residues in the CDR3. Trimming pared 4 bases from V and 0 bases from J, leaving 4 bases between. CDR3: CASSSYSNQPQHF. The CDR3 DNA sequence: TGTGCCAGCAGTTCTTATAGCAATCAGCCCCAGCATTTT.

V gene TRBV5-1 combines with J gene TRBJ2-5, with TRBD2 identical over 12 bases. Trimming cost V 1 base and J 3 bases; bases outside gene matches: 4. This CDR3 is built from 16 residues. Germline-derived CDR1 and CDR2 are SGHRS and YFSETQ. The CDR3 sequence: CASSLWSSGGEETQYF. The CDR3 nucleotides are TGCGCCAGCAGCTTGTGGTCTAGCGGGGGGGAAGAGACCCAGTACTTC.

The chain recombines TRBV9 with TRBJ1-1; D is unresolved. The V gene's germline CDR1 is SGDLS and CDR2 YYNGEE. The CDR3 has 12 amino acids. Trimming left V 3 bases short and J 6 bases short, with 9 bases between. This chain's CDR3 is CASSASGAEAFF. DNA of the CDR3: TGTGCCAGCAGCGCCAGTGGAGCTGAAGCTTTCTTT.

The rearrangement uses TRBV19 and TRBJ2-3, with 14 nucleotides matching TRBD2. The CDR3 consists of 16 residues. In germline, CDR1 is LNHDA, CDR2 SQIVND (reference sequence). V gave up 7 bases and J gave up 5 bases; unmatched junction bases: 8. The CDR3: CASTPTSGGAGDTQYF. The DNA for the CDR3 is TGTGCCAGTACCCCGACTAGCGGGGGGGCCGGAGATACGCAGTATTTT.

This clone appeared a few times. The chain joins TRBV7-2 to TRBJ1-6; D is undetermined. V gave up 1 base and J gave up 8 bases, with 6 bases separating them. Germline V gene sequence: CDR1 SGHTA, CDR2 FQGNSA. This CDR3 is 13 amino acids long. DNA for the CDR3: TGTGCCAGCAGCTTAGATTTCTATTCACCCCTCCACTTT. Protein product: CASSLDFYSPLHF.

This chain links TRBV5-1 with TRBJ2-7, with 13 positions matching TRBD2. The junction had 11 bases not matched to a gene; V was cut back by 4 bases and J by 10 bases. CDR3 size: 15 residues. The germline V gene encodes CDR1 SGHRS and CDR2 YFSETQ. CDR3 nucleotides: TGCGCCAGCAGCCCAACACAGGGACTAGCGGGACCTCAGTACTTC. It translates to CASSPTQGLAGPQYF. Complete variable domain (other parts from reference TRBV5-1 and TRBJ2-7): KAGVTQTPRYLIKTRGQQVTLSCSPISGHRSVSWYQQTPGQGLQFLFEYFSETQRNKGNFPGRFSGRQFSNSRSEMNVSTLELGDSALYLCASSPTQGLAGPQYFGPGTRLTVT.

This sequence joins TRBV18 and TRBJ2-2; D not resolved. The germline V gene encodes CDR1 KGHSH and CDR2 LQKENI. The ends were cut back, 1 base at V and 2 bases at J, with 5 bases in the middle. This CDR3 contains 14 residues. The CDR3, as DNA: TGTGCCAGCTCACCACGAACAAACACCGGGGAGCTGTTTTTT. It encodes CASSPRTNTGELFF.

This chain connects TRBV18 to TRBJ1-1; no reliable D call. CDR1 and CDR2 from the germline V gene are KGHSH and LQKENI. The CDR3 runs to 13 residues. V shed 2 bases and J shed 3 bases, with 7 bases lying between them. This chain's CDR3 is CASSPGIDTEAFF. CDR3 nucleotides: TGTGCCAGCTCACCAGGGATCGACACTGAAGCTTTCTTT.

As DNA, the CDR3 is TGTGCCAGCAGTTACCCGGGAGTGAGTGAGCAGTTCTTC. It encodes CASSYPGVSEQFF. This chain links TRBV6-5 with TRBJ2-1; possible D gene TRBD2, 6 bases. V was pared by 2 bases and J by 9 bases, with 11 bases between. Looked up from germline, CDR1 is MNHEY and CDR2 is SVGAGI. The CDR3 loop spans 13 amino acids.

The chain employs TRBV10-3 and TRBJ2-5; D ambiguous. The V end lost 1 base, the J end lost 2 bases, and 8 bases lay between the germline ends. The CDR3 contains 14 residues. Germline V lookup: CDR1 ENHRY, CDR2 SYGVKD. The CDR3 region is CAISELSVQETQYF. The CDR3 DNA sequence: TGTGCCATCAGTGAGTTGTCGGTTCAAGAGACCCAGTACTTC.

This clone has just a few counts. CDR3 in DNA: TGTGCCTGGACAGCATCCGGCAATCAGCCCCAGCATTTT. Translating it yields CAWTASGNQPQHF. The chain couples TRBV30 to TRBJ1-5, with D unclear. In germline, CDR1 is GTSNPN, CDR2 SVGIG (reference sequence). Trimming cost V 4 bases and J 2 bases, with 9 bases left between them. This CDR3 has 13 amino acids. The full variable domain, completed using reference TRBV30 and TRBJ1-5, is SQTIHQWPATLVQPVGSPLSLECTVEGTSNPNLYWYRQAAGRGLQLLFYSVGIGQISSEVPQNLSASRPQDRQFILSSKKLLLSDSGFYLCAWTASGNQPQHFGDGTRLSIL.

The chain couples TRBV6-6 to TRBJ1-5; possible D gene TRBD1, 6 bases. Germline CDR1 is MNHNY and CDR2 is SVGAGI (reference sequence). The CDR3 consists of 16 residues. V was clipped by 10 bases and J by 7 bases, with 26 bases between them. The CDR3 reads CATLPGTSQKFQPQHF. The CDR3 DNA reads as TGTGCCACCCTACCCGGGACATCCCAAAAATTCCAGCCCCAGCATTTT.

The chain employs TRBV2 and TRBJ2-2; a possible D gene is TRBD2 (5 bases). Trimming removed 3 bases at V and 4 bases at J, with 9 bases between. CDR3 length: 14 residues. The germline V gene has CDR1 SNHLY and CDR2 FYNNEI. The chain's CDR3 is CASSDGVATGELFF. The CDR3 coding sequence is TGTGCCAGCAGTGACGGGGTTGCCACCGGGGAGCTGTTTTTT.

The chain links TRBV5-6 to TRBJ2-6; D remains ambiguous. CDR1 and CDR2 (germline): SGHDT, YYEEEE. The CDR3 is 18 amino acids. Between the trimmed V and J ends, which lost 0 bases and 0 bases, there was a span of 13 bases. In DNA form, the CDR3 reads TGTGCCAGCAGCTTGGTGGGCAAGGGAACCTCTGGGGCCAACGTCCTGACTTTC. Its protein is CASSLVGKGTSGANVLTF. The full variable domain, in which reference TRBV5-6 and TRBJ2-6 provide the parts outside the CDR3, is DAGVTQSPTHLIKTRGQQVTLRCSPKSGHDTVSWYQQALGQGPQFIFQYYEEEERQRGNFPDRFSGHQFPNYSSELNVNALLLGDSALYLCASSLVGKGTSGANVLTFGAGSRLTVL.

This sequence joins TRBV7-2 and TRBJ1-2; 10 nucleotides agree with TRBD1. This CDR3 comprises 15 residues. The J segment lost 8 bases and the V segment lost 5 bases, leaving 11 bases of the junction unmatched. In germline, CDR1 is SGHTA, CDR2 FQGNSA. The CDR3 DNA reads TGTGCCAGCAGCCCCTTAACCGGGACAGGGGTCGGCTACACCTTC. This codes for CASSPLTGTGVGYTF.

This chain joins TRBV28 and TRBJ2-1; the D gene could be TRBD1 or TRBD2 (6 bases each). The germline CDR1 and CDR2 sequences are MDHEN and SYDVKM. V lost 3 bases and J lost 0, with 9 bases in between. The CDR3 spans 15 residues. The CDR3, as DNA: TGTGCCAGCAGTTTGGGGGGCCTCTCCTACAATGAGCAGTTCTTC. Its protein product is CASSLGGLSYNEQFF.

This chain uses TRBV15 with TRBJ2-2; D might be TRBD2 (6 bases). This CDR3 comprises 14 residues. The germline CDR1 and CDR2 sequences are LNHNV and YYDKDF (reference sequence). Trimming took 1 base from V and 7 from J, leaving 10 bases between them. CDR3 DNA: TGTGCCACCAGCAGAGTGGAGGGCATCGGGGAGCTGTTTTTT. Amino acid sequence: CATSRVEGIGELFF.

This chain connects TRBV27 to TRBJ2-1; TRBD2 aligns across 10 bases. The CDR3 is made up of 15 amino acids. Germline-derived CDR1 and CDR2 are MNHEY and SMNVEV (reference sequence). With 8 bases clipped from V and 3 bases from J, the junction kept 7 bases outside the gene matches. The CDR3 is CASSGLAGDYNEQFF. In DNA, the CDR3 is TGTGCCAGCTCCGGCCTAGCGGGGGACTACAATGAGCAGTTCTTC.

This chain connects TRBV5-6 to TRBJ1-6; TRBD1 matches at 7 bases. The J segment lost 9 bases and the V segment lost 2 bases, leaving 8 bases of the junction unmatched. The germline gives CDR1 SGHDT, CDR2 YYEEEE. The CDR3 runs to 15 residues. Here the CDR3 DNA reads TGTGCCAGCAGCTTTACAGGGGATTCCCCTTCACCCCTCCACTTT. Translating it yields CASSFTGDSPSPLHF.

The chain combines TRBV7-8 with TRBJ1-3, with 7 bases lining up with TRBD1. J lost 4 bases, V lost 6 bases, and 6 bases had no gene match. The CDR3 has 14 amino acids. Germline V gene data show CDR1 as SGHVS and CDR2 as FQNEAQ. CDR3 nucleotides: TGTGCCAGCAGTCAGACAGGGTTAGGAAACACCATATATTTT. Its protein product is CASSQTGLGNTIYF.

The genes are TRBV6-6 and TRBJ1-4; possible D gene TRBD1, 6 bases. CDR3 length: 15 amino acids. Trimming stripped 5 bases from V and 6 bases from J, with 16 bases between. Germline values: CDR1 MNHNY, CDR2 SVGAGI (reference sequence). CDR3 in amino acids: CASSRTRDIDEKLFF. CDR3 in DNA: TGTGCCAGCAGTCGGACCCGGGACATCGATGAAAAACTGTTTTTT.

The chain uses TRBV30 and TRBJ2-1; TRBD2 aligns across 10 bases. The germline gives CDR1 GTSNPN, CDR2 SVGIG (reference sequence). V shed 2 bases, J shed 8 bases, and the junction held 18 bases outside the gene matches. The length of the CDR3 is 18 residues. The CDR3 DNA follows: TGTGCCTGGAGTAGGGAGGAACTAGCGGGACTCTGGGGGGATGAGCAGTTCTTC. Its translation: CAWSREELAGLWGDEQFF.

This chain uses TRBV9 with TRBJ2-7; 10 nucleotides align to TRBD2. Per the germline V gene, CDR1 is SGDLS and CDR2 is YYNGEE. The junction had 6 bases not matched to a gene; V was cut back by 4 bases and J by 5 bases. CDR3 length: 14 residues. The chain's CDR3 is CASSLRTSGNEQYF. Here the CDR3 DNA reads TGTGCCAGCAGCCTACGGACTAGCGGTAACGAGCAGTACTTC.

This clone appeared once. Written as DNA, the CDR3 is TGTGCCAGCAGTTACCCGTCCGGGCAGGGGAAAGAGACCCAGTACTTC. Protein product: CASSYPSGQGKETQYF. The chain couples TRBV6-6 to TRBJ2-5, with TRBD1 as a possible D gene (6 bases). V lost 2 bases and J lost 3, with 16 bases in between. CDR1 MNHNY and CDR2 SVGAGI come from the germline V gene (reference sequence). The CDR3 is 16 residues long.

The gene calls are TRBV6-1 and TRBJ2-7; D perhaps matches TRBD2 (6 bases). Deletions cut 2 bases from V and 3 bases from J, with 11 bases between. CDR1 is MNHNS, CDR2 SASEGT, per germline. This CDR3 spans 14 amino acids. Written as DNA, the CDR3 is TGTGCCAGCAGTGAATTTGGAGGGAACTACGAGCAGTACTTC. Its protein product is CASSEFGGNYEQYF.

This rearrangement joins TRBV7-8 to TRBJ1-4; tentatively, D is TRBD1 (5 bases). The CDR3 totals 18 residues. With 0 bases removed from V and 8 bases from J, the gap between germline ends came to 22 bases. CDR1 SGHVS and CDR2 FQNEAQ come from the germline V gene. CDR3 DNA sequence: TGTGCCAGCAGCTTAGCATCCCCCCGGGACTCGGGGAGCGAAAAACTGTTTTTT. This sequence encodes CASSLASPRDSGSEKLFF.

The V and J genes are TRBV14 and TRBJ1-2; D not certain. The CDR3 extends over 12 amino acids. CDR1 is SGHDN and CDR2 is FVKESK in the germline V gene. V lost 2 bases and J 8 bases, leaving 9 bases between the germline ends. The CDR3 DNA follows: TGTGCCAGCAGCCAACAAGGAAGAGGCTACACCTTC. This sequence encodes CASSQQGRGYTF.

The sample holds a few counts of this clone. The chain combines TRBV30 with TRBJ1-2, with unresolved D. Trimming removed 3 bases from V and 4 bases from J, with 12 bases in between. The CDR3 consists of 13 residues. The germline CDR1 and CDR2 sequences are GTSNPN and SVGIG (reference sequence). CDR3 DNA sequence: TGTGCCTGGAGCCTCGGGTGGGCCTATGGCTACACCTTC. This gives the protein CAWSLGWAYGYTF.